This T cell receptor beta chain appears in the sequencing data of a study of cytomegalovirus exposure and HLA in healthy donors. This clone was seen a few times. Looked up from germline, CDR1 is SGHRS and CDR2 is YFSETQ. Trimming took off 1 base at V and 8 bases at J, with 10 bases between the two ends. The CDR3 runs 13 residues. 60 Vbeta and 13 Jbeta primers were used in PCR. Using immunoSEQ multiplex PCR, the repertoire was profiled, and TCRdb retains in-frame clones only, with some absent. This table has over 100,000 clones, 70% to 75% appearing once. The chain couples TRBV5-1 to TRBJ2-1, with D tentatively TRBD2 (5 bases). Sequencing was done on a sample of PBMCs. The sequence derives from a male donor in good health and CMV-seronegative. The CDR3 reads CASSLRWGDEQFF. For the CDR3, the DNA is TGCGCCAGCAGCTTGAGATGGGGAGATGAGCAGTTCTTC. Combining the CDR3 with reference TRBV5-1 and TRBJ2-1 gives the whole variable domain KAGVTQTPRYLIKTRGQQVTLSCSPISGHRSVSWYQQTPGQGLQFLFEYFSETQRNKGNFPGRFSGRQFSNSRSEMNVSTLELGDSALYLCASSLRWGDEQFFGPGTRLTVL.